The 10 T cell receptor beta chains reported below all come from one sample, sequenced in a study of beta chain features in type 1 diabetes. Isolated RNA was reverse transcribed in full, so expressed TCRB transcripts were sequenced. Sequencing was performed with immunoSEQ multiplex PCR; in TCRdb, only in-frame clones are kept and a portion is missing. Counted here are hundreds of thousands of clones, around 15% occurring once; the ten biggest clones make up about 0.087%. The sequenced sample was naive CD4+ T cells from blood. These receptor sequences come from a man aged 18 to 30 in good health.

The V call is TRBV6-6, the J call TRBJ2-7; a weak D match, TRBD2 (6 bases). This CDR3 comprises 14 residues. Trimming pared 2 bases from V and 0 bases from J, leaving 8 bases between. CDR1 and CDR2 from the germline V gene are MNHNY and SVGAGI (reference sequence). Here the CDR3 DNA reads TGTGCCAGCAGTTACGGGGGGAACTCCTACGAGCAGTACTTC. Amino acids: CASSYGGNSYEQYF.

V usage is TRBV5-1 and J usage is TRBJ2-7; 8 bases align to TRBD1. This CDR3 is built from 17 residues. Germline lookup yields CDR1 SGHRS and CDR2 YFSETQ. J gave up 2 bases and V 2 bases, and 12 bases lay outside the gene matches. CDR3 in DNA: TGCGCCAGCAGCTTCTACCGGGACAGGAAAATTCCCTACGAGCAGTACTTC. Translation gives CASSFYRDRKIPYEQYF.

V usage is TRBV7-2 and J usage is TRBJ1-6; D not resolved. CDR1 and CDR2 (germline): SGHTA, FQGNSA. CDR3 length: 13 residues. V was shortened by 5 bases and J by 5 bases, with 7 bases between the two germline ends. The CDR3 here is CASSRSDNSPLHF. CDR3 sequence (DNA): TGTGCCAGCAGCCGTTCGGATAATTCACCCCTCCACTTT.

Comment on this clone: The sample carries other DNA sequences with the same CDR3. V usage is TRBV5-1 and J usage is TRBJ2-6; D gene unclear. In germline, CDR1 is SGHRS, CDR2 YFSETQ. V gave up 2 bases and J gave up 2 bases, with 5 bases separating them. This CDR3 is 14 amino acids long. The CDR3 DNA reads TGCGCCAGCAGCTTTGGGGCTGGGGCCAACGTCCTGACTTTC. Protein: CASSFGAGANVLTF.

The chain employs TRBV13 and TRBJ2-1, with D perhaps matching TRBD2 (6 bases). Germline CDR1 and CDR2: PRHDT and FYEKMQ (reference sequence). The CDR3 spans 18 residues. Trimming took off 5 bases at V and 5 bases at J, with 25 bases between the two ends. CDR3 sequence reads: CASSPRGGGTSPHNEQFF. The DNA of the CDR3 is TGTGCCAGCAGCCCTAGAGGCGGAGGTACTAGCCCCCACAATGAGCAGTTCTTC. Full variable domain (outside the CDR3, taken from reference TRBV13 and TRBJ2-1): AAGVIQSPRHLIKEKRETATLKCYPIPRHDTVYWYQQGPGQDPQFLISFYEKMQSDKGSIPDRFSAQQFSDYHSELNMSSLELGDSALYFCASSPRGGGTSPHNEQFFGPGTRLTVL.

Comment on this clone: The same CDR3 also results from other DNA sequences found in this sample. This chain uses TRBV9 with TRBJ2-7, with a weak D call TRBD2 (6 bases). The germline CDR1 and CDR2 sequences are SGDLS and YYNGEE. The CDR3 length is 13 residues. Trimming removed 7 bases from V and 2 bases from J, with 13 bases in between. The CDR3 protein is CASSGTGAYEQYF. CDR3 bases: TGTGCCAGCTCGGGGACGGGGGCCTACGAGCAGTACTTC.

This clone was counted only a few times. J is TRBJ2-3 and V is TRBV7-9; perhaps TRBD2 as D (5 bases). Germline-derived CDR1 and CDR2 are SEHNR and FQNEAQ (reference sequence). CDR3 length: 13 residues. Trimming stripped 4 bases from V and 4 bases from J, with 9 bases between. CDR3 DNA sequence: TGTGCCAGCAGCTACCCCGGGGCAGATACGCAGTATTTT. It specifies CASSYPGADTQYF.

As concerns this clone: Other DNA sequences in this sample translate to the same CDR3. The chain carries TRBV7-2 and TRBJ2-5, with D hard to call. Trimming pared 2 bases from V and 4 bases from J, leaving 5 bases between. This CDR3 comprises 12 residues. Germline values: CDR1 SGHTA, CDR2 FQGNSA. The CDR3 loop is CASSLTRETQYF. The DNA for the CDR3 is TGTGCCAGCAGCTTAACCAGAGAGACCCAGTACTTC.

This clone was seen a handful of times. This sequence joins TRBV9 and TRBJ2-5; D unresolved. V was trimmed by 0 bases and J by 3 bases, leaving 9 bases between them. The CDR3 loop spans 14 amino acids. Germline CDR1 is SGDLS and CDR2 is YYNGEE. CDR3 residues: CASSVADIEETQYF. The CDR3 DNA sequence: TGTGCCAGCAGCGTAGCAGACATCGAAGAGACCCAGTACTTC.

This clone was seen a handful of times. Different DNA sequences within this sample yield the same CDR3. The chain uses TRBV28 and TRBJ1-2; no definite D call. CDR1 MDHEN and CDR2 SYDVKM come from the germline V gene. This CDR3 contains 12 residues. Trimming cost V 3 bases and J 4 bases, with 6 bases left between them. As DNA, the CDR3 is TGTGCCAGCAGTTTGAGGGTCTATGGCTACACCTTC. This gives the protein CASSLRVYGYTF.